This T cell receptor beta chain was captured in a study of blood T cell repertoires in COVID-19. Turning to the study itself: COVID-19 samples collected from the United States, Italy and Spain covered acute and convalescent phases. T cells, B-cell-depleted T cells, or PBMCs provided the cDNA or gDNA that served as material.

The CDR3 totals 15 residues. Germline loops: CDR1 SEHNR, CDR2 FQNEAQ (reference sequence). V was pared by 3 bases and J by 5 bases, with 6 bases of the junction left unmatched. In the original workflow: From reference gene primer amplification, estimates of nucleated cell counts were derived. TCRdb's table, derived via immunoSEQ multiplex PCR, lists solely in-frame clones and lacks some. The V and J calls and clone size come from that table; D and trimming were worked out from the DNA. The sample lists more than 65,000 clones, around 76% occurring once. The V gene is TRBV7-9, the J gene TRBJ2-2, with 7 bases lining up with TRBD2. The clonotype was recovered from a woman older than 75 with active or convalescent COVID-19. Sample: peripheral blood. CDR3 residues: CASSFVQGGTGELFF. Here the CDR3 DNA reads TGTGCCAGCAGCTTTGTGCAGGGAGGGACCGGGGAGCTGTTTTTT.